This TCR beta chain is drawn from a study of blood T cell repertoires in COVID-19. Study-wide background: Acute-phase and convalescent COVID-19 samples originated in the United States, Italy and Spain.

Authors' analysis steps: Estimation of nucleated cell counts was performed using reference gene primer amplification. Clones were read by immunoSEQ multiplex PCR, and TCRdb kept only the in-frame ones, dropping some. D and trimming come from the DNA, and the V and J calls and clone size come from that table. The data show approximately 230,000 clones, approximately 80% seen once. The study assigned cohorts using participant-reported clinical history. The V gene's germline CDR1 is SGHRS and CDR2 YFSETQ. The CDR3 totals 17 residues. With V trimmed by 3 bases and J by 5 bases, 13 bases remained unmatched.

V gene TRBV5-1 combines with J gene TRBJ1-4; 7 bases fit TRBD1. This sequence originates from a man in his forties who had recovered from COVID-19. The sequenced material came from PBMCs or T cells enriched from blood (not recorded which). CDR3 nucleotide sequence: TGCGCCAGCAGCTCGGGGAGAACACAGGGGAGAAATGAAAAACTGTTTTTT. This codes for CASSSGRTQGRNEKLFF.